This is a list of T cell receptor beta chains from one sample in a study of blood T cell repertoires in COVID-19. TCRdb keeps only in-frame clones here, not all; method: immunoSEQ multiplex PCR. The sample has some 230,000 clones, less than 90% seen once. Specimen: peripheral blood. These receptors were obtained from a woman aged 55-70 years who had recovered from COVID-19. The CDR3 runs from the conserved cysteine through the conserved F or W. Fields, in order: D gene, V gene, clone size, J gene, CDR3 protein, CDR3 DNA. A D gene is named only where the DNA matches it firmly. Not all rows give a size; the values are once, few, many and, for expanded clones, a class.

TRBD2,TRBV3-1/TRBV3-2,-,TRBJ2-5,CASSPTGTSGLIFTETQYF,TGTGCCAGCAGCCCTACCGGGACTAGCGGTCTGATTTTTACAGAGACCCAGTACTTC
TRBD2,TRBV7-2,few,TRBJ2-5,CASSLETSGYLGETQYF,TGTGCCAGCAGCTTAGAAACTAGCGGGTATTTAGGAGAGACCCAGTACTTC
-,TRBV29-1,-,TRBJ1-2,CSVSRQDTNYGYTF,TGCAGCGTCTCAAGACAGGATACTAACTATGGCTACACCTTC
-,TRBV4-3,-,TRBJ1-2,CASSQDNIPGGYTF,TGCGCCAGCAGCCAAGATAATATCCCCGGGGGCTACACCTTC
-,TRBV10-1,few,TRBJ1-5,CASRAGTHSNQPQHF,TGCGCCAGCAGGGCCGGGACACATAGCAATCAGCCCCAGCATTTT
-,TRBV2,-,TRBJ1-1,CASTSTENTEAFF,TGTGCCAGCACCTCGACAGAGAACACTGAAGCTTTCTTT
-,TRBV15,-,TRBJ2-5,CATSRTIPGEETQYF,TGTGCCACCAGCAGAACGATTCCAGGGGAAGAGACCCAGTACTTC
-,TRBV6-5,once,TRBJ1-1,CASTRDTEAFF,TGTGCCAGCACTCGAGACACTGAAGCTTTCTTT
TRBD1,TRBV6-5,-,TRBJ1-2,CASSLRGTGTNYGYTF,TGTGCCAGCAGTTTGAGAGGGACAGGGACTAACTATGGCTACACCTTC
TRBD2,TRBV9,-,TRBJ2-2,CASSLRTSGENTGELFF,TGTGCCAGCAGCCTCCGGACTAGCGGCGAGAACACCGGGGAGCTGTTTTTT
TRBD2,TRBV6-2/TRBV6-3,-,TRBJ2-1,CASSYLRGKGLGQFF,TGTGCCAGCAGTTACCTTAGGGGGAAGGGACTAGGGCAGTTCTTC
-,TRBV9,-,TRBJ2-2,CASSARQNTGELFF,TGTGCCAGCAGCGCGCGACAGAACACCGGGGAGCTGTTTTTT
TRBD1,TRBV7-6,-,TRBJ1-1,CASSQRTGEVPEAFF,TGTGCCAGCAGCCAACGGACAGGGGAAGTCCCTGAAGCTTTCTTT
TRBD2,TRBV2,once,TRBJ2-7,CASSFPSGGPYEQYF,TGTGCCAGCAGTTTCCCTAGCGGGGGGCCATACGAGCAGTACTTC
-,TRBV19,-,TRBJ1-6,CASSEGHYNSPLHF,TGTGCCAGTAGTGAGGGACACTATAATTCACCCCTCCACTTT
TRBD1,TRBV28,-,TRBJ1-5,CASSGGTGSNQPQHF,TGTGCCAGCAGTGGAGGGACAGGATCGAATCAGCCCCAGCATTTT
-,TRBV12-5,-,TRBJ2-7,CASGLRSRVYEQYF,TGTGCTAGTGGTTTGAGGTCCAGGGTCTACGAGCAGTACTTC
-,TRBV18,-,TRBJ1-1,CASSPKRAEAFF,TGTGCCAGCTCACCAAAGCGCGCTGAAGCTTTCTTT
-,TRBV11-3,-,TRBJ2-3,CASSLGRMNTQYF,TGTGCCAGCAGCTTAGGGCGGATGAATACGCAGTATTTT
TRBD1,TRBV6-2/TRBV6-3,-,TRBJ1-5,CASTPTGFGNQPQHF,TGTGCCAGCACCCCGACAGGGTTCGGCAATCAGCCCCAGCATTTT
-,TRBV5-1,-,TRBJ1-5,CASSLDPRGNQPQHF,TGCGCCAGCAGCTTGGATCCGCGAGGGAATCAGCCCCAGCATTTT
-,TRBV21-1,-,TRBJ2-7,CASSKGGTRTKKSYEQYF,TGTGCCAGCAGCAAAGGCGGAACGAGGACAAAGAAATCCTACGAGCAGTACTTC
TRBD2,TRBV9,-,TRBJ2-1,CASSVPASGGLYNEQFF,TGTGCCAGCAGCGTCCCCGCTAGCGGGGGGCTTTACAATGAGCAGTTCTTC
-,TRBV30,-,TRBJ1-2,CACIAGHGDGYTF,TGTGCCTGTATCGCAGGCCACGGGGATGGCTACACCTTC
-,TRBV14,-,TRBJ2-7,CASSQVHSHYEQYF,TGTGCCAGCAGCCAAGTTCACAGTCACTACGAGCAGTACTTC
TRBD2,TRBV5-5,-,TRBJ2-5,CASSHPPRAGGKETQYF,TGTGCCAGCAGCCACCCCCCGAGGGCGGGGGGTAAAGAGACCCAGTACTTC
TRBD2,TRBV27,-,TRBJ2-1,CASSFGGALNEQFF,TGTGCCAGCAGTTTCGGGGGGGCCCTCAATGAGCAGTTCTTC
-,TRBV7-2,-,TRBJ2-7,CASSVSSYEQYF,TGTGCCAGCAGCGTTAGTTCTTACGAGCAGTACTTC
TRBD1,TRBV13,-,TRBJ1-1,CASSRKGQSGTEAFF,TGTGCCAGCAGCCGAAAGGGACAGAGTGGCACTGAAGCTTTCTTT
TRBD2,TRBV5-6,-,TRBJ2-7,CASSLPGGGAVYEQYF,TGTGCCAGCAGCTTGCCCGGCGGGGGGGCCGTCTACGAGCAGTACTTC
-,TRBV7-8,-,TRBJ1-5,CASSWGVGGVHQPQHF,TGTGCCAGCAGCTGGGGCGTGGGGGGGGTGCATCAGCCCCAGCATTTT
-,TRBV25-1,-,TRBJ2-5,CASSRGLYQETQYF,TGTGCCAGCTCCCGAGGGCTTTACCAAGAGACCCAGTACTTC
-,TRBV6-2/TRBV6-3,-,TRBJ2-1,CASSYPPGHNEQFF,TGTGCCAGCAGTTACCCGCCAGGGCACAATGAGCAGTTCTTC
-,TRBV27,-,TRBJ2-1,CASRARGALYNEQFF,TGTGCCAGCAGGGCCAGGGGGGCCCTCTACAATGAGCAGTTCTTC
TRBD2,TRBV2,-,TRBJ2-5,CATHSGGFETQYF,TGTGCCACTCATAGCGGGGGGTTTGAGACCCAGTACTTC
-,TRBV5-1,-,TRBJ2-5,CASSYAGLGETQYF,TGCGCCAGCAGCTACGCAGGGTTAGGAGAGACCCAGTACTTC
TRBD1,TRBV7-8,-,TRBJ1-2,CASSLSRQGWAGYTF,TGTGCCAGCAGCTTAAGCCGACAGGGGTGGGCCGGCTACACCTTC
TRBD1,TRBV25-1,-,TRBJ1-6,CASSPRRDSNSPLHF,TGTGCCAGCAGCCCCAGGCGGGACAGCAATTCACCCCTCCACTTT
TRBD2,TRBV10-3,-,TRBJ2-2,CAISDGGGVTGELFF,TGTGCCATCAGTGATGGGGGGGGTGTCACCGGGGAGCTGTTTTTT
TRBD1,TRBV2,-,TRBJ2-1,CASRAGTAYNEQFF,TGTGCCAGCAGGGCCGGGACAGCCTACAATGAGCAGTTCTTC
TRBD1,TRBV18,-,TRBJ2-1,CASSTSLGQGSNEQFF,TGTGCCAGCTCAACCAGTCTCGGACAGGGTAGCAATGAGCAGTTCTTC
-,TRBV18,-,TRBJ1-1,CASSPRTEMNTEAFF,TGTGCCAGCTCACCACGGACAGAAATGAACACTGAAGCTTTCTTT
TRBD1,TRBV30,-,TRBJ1-3,CASDRGNSGNTIYF,TGTGCCAGCGACAGGGGTAACTCTGGAAACACCATATATTTT
-,TRBV18,-,TRBJ1-5,CASSPNSRDQPQHF,TGTGCCAGCTCACCAAACTCCAGGGATCAGCCCCAGCATTTT
-,TRBV30,-,TRBJ1-6,CAWSPGGDNSPLHF,TGTGCCTGGAGTCCGGGGGGTGATAATTCACCCCTCCACTTT
-,TRBV27,-,TRBJ1-5,CASSWGRDSQPQHF,TGTGCCAGCAGTTGGGGCAGGGATAGTCAGCCCCAGCATTTT
TRBD1,TRBV2,few,TRBJ1-5,CASTRDRDYSNQPQHF,TGTGCCAGCACTCGGGACAGGGACTATAGCAATCAGCCCCAGCATTTT
TRBD1,TRBV7-7,-,TRBJ2-2,CASSQRQGAGELFF,TGTGCTAGCAGCCAAAGACAGGGGGCCGGGGAGCTGTTTTTT
TRBD2,TRBV7-3,-,TRBJ2-1,CASSSGLAGAAEQFF,TGTGCCAGCAGCTCCGGACTAGCGGGGGCAGCCGAGCAGTTCTTC
TRBD2,TRBV29-1,-,TRBJ2-5,CSVGTSGGSGTQYF,TGCAGCGTAGGGACTAGCGGGGGTAGTGGGACCCAGTACTTC
TRBD1,TRBV4-2,-,TRBJ2-3,CASSHQPGTGPQGDTQYF,TGTGCCAGCAGCCACCAGCCGGGGACAGGGCCCCAAGGAGATACGCAGTATTTT
-,TRBV12-3/TRBV12-4,few,TRBJ1-5,CASSFEFQPQHF,TGTGCCAGCAGTTTCGAGTTTCAGCCCCAGCATTTT
TRBD1,TRBV19,-,TRBJ1-1,CASSQSLTGGTEAFF,TGTGCCAGTAGCCAATCGTTAACAGGGGGCACTGAAGCTTTCTTT